The 4 T cell receptor beta chains below all came from one sample that was sequenced in a study of OX40 agonist ivuxolimab in advanced cancers. Assay used: immunoSEQ multiplex PCR; TCRdb lists only in-frame clones, some missing. The sample has 100,000 to 140,000 clones; more than 85% are singletons. Material: CD4+ or CD8+ T cells sorted from blood, obtained in a trial of the OX40 agonist ivuxolimab. All receptors come from an adult with an advanced solid tumor such as melanoma, head and neck, liver or kidney cancer.

The V and J genes are TRBV28 and TRBJ2-7, with TRBD1 matching over 7 bases. Germline V gene sequence: CDR1 MDHEN, CDR2 SYDVKM. The CDR3 is made up of 15 amino acids. Losses at the gene ends were 6 bases for V and 2 bases for J; bases not matched to a gene: 10. This CDR3 reads CASRWVRDSTYEQYF. The DNA of the CDR3 is TGTGCCAGCAGGTGGGTCCGGGACAGCACCTACGAGCAGTACTTC.

The rearrangement uses TRBV5-8 and TRBJ2-3; D call uncertain. From germline, CDR1 is SGHTS and CDR2 YDEGEE. V was shortened by 4 bases and J by 1 base, with 10 bases between the two germline ends. The CDR3 spans 14 residues. CDR3 loop: CASSPRYGTDTQYF. The CDR3 DNA reads as TGTGCCAGCAGCCCCAGATACGGCACAGATACGCAGTATTTT.

Only one count was recorded for this clone. This rearrangement joins TRBV4-3 to TRBJ1-2, with TRBD1 as a possible D gene (5 bases). The CDR3 sequence is 15 residues long. The V end lost 3 bases, the J end lost 5 bases, and 16 bases lay between the germline ends. Germline CDR1 and CDR2: LGHNA and YSLEER. CDR3 region: CASSQDSWDFYGYTF. The CDR3 DNA sequence: TGCGCCAGCAGCCAGGATTCCTGGGACTTTTATGGCTACACCTTC.

This chain joins TRBV18 and TRBJ2-3; D gene uncertain. The V and J ends lost 2 bases and 1 base respectively, with 4 bases between them. The CDR3 spans 13 residues. Germline V lookup: CDR1 KGHSH, CDR2 LQKENI. CDR3 nucleotide sequence: TGTGCCAGCTCACCATGGGGCACAGATACGCAGTATTTT. It is translated as CASSPWGTDTQYF.